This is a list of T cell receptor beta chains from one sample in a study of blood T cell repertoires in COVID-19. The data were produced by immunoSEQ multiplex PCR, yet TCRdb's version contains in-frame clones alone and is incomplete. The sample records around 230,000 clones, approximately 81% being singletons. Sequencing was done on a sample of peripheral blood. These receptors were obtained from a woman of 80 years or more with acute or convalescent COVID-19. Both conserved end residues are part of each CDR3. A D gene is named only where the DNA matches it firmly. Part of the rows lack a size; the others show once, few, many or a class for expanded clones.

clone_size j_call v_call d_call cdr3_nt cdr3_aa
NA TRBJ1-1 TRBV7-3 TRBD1 TGTGCCAGCAGAGGACAGGGGGCTACTGAAGCTTTCTTT CASRGQGATEAFF
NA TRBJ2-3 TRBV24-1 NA TGTGCCACCAGTGATGGGGGGTCCCCTTACACAGATACGCAGTATTTT CATSDGGSPYTDTQYF
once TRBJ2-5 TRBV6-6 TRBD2 TGTGCCAGCAGACTAGCGGGATCGGAGACCCAGTACTTC CASRLAGSETQYF
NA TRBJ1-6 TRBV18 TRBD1 TGTGCCAGCTCACCTGGACAGGGGGAGATCAATTCACCCCTCCACTTT CASSPGQGEINSPLHF
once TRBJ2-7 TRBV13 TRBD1 TGTGCCAGCAGCTTCCTCGATCCGGGACAGGGCTACGAGCAGTACTTC CASSFLDPGQGYEQYF
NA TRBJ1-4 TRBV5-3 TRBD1 TGTGCCAGACGGAGGGACTGGGCAGGGGGGCCTGAAAAACTGTTTTTT CARRRDWAGGPEKLFF
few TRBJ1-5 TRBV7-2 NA TGTGCCAGCAGCTTAGTGATTAGTCAGCCCCAGCATTTT CASSLVISQPQHF
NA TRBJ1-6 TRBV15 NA TGTGCCACCAGCTCTCCGGGGGTTGATTCACCCCTCCACTTT CATSSPGVDSPLHF
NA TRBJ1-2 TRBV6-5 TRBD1 TGTGCCAGCAGTTATCCCGGACAGGGAGGCTACACCTTC CASSYPGQGGYTF
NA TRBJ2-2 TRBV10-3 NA TGTGCCATCAGTGAGGCAGGGTCCACCGGGGAGCTGTTTTTT CAISEAGSTGELFF
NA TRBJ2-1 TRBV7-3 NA TGTGCCAGCAGCTTAACTGCGGACAGCTCCTACAATGAGCAGTTCTTC CASSLTADSSYNEQFF
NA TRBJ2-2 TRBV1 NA TGCACCAGCAGCCACCTGGCCGGGACAGGGGCCACCGGGGAGCTGTTTTTT CTSSHLAGTGATGELFF
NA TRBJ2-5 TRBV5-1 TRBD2 TGCGCCAGCAGCTTAACGCTAGCGGGAGAAGAGACCCAGTACTTC CASSLTLAGEETQYF
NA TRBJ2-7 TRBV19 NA TGTGCCAGTAGTGCCAGGGTTACCTACGAGCAGTACTTC CASSARVTYEQYF
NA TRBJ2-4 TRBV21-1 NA TGTGCCAGCAGCAAAGGGTGCTCGGGCATTCAGTACTTC CASSKGCSGIQYF
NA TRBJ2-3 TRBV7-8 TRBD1 TGTGCCAGCAGCTTAGCAGGGACAGGGGGGAATACGCAGTATTTT CASSLAGTGGNTQYF